A selection of T cell receptor beta chains follows, all from one sample in a study of shared clonotypes between healthy human individuals. Sequencing was performed with immunoSEQ multiplex PCR; in TCRdb, only in-frame clones are kept and a portion is missing. The sample carries over 950,000 clones, about 80% recorded once. The sample consisted of memory CD4+ T cells from PBMCs. The receptor source for this set is a man aged 18 to 30 in good health. Some clones in this sample may be carry-over from other donors' samples. The CDR3 runs from the conserved cysteine through the conserved F or W. The D gene is left open where the match is weak. A row's size may be missing; if present it is once, few, many or a size class.

NA,TRBV19,TRBD1,TRBJ1-5,TGTGCCAGTAGTCCCCGACAGGGCCATAGCAATCAGCCCCAGCATTTT,CASSPRQGHSNQPQHF
NA,TRBV11-2,TRBD2,TRBJ2-1,TGTGCCAGCAGCTTGGGACTAGCGGTATACAATGAGCAGTTCTTC,CASSLGLAVYNEQFF
NA,TRBV5-8,NA,TRBJ2-1,TGTGCCAGGGGACGGTATGAGCAGTTCTTC,CARGRYEQFF
NA,TRBV12-1,NA,TRBJ2-4,TGTGCCAGCAGCTTTTGGGAGCGGGAGAAAAACATTCAGTACTTC,CASSFWEREKNIQYF
NA,TRBV27,TRBD1,TRBJ2-3,TGTGCCAGCAGTTTCGATTCCGGACAGGGATATTCAGATACGCAGTATTTT,CASSFDSGQGYSDTQYF
NA,TRBV19,NA,TRBJ1-5,TGTGCCAGTAGTAAGGCGGCCCGGGAACAGCCCCAGCATTTT,CASSKAAREQPQHF
NA,TRBV18,NA,TRBJ2-3,TGTGCCAGCTCACCACCGAAAGGTTCCCAGGGAGTCGCCACAGATACGCAGTATTTT,CASSPPKGSQGVATDTQYF
NA,TRBV7-8,TRBD1,TRBJ1-1,TGTGCCAGCAGCTCACAGGGGGGAACTGAAGCTTTCTTT,CASSSQGGTEAFF
NA,TRBV10-3,NA,TRBJ1-1,TGTGCCATCACCAGACAGGCAAACACTGAAGCTTTCTTT,CAITRQANTEAFF
NA,TRBV5-1,NA,TRBJ2-5,TGCGCCAGCAGCTCGGGTCAATTCGGGACCCAGTACTTC,CASSSGQFGTQYF
once,TRBV29-1,NA,TRBJ2-3,TGCAGCGTCCTCTTGGGGAGGTCTGATACGCAGTATTTT,CSVLLGRSDTQYF
NA,TRBV19,NA,TRBJ1-5,TGTGCCGGGGGGAGGGGAGCCGGCAATCAGCCCCAGCATTTT,CAGGRGAGNQPQHF
few,TRBV7-9,NA,TRBJ2-7,TGTGCCAGCAGCGTCTCAGGGTTGTACGAGCAGTACTTC,CASSVSGLYEQYF
few,TRBV11-2,TRBD2,TRBJ2-4,TGTGCCAGCAGCTTAGGCGCGGGAGGGCTCAACATTCAGTACTTC,CASSLGAGGLNIQYF
NA,TRBV29-1,NA,TRBJ1-5,TGCAGCGTCAGGGAGAGCAATCAGCCCCAGCATTTT,CSVRESNQPQHF
NA,TRBV27,NA,TRBJ2-5,TGTGCCAGCAGTTTACAACCTGGGGAGACCCAGTACTTC,CASSLQPGETQYF
few,TRBV5-6,NA,TRBJ1-5,TGTGCCAGCAGCTTGTGGAGTAATAGCAATCAGCCCCAGCATTTT,CASSLWSNSNQPQHF
NA,TRBV29-1,NA,TRBJ2-5,TGCAGCGTTGAGTTTCAAAAGACCCAGTACTTC,CSVEFQKTQYF
NA,TRBV18,NA,TRBJ2-3,TGTGCCAGCTCACCATCACAGCTCACAGATACGCAGTATTTT,CASSPSQLTDTQYF
NA,TRBV6-1,TRBD1,TRBJ2-7,TGTGCCAGCAGTCTGGGGACAGGCCACTACGAGCAGTACTTC,CASSLGTGHYEQYF
few,TRBV15,NA,TRBJ1-5,TGTGCCACCAGCAGAGACCGGGCGGTGGACTGGGATAGCAATCAGCCCCAGCATTTT,CATSRDRAVDWDSNQPQHF
NA,TRBV6-5,NA,TRBJ1-1,TGTGCCAGCAGTTACCTGGGGGCTAGCGACACTGAAGCTTTCTTT,CASSYLGASDTEAFF
NA,TRBV28,NA,TRBJ1-1,TGTGCCAGCACCCCCTTTTTGGACACTGAAGCTTTCTTT,CASTPFLDTEAFF
once,TRBV6-1,NA,TRBJ1-2,TGTGCCACTATACTGACTGCGGGAGGGGGCTACACCTTC,CATILTAGGGYTF
NA,TRBV28,NA,TRBJ1-2,TGTGCCAGCAGTTTAGGGACGAAAGGGTACACCTTC,CASSLGTKGYTF
NA,TRBV5-1,TRBD1,TRBJ1-2,TGCGCCAGCAGCTTGGTCACCGTCGGACAGGGGGCTGGCTACACCTTC,CASSLVTVGQGAGYTF
NA,TRBV5-1,TRBD2,TRBJ2-1,TGCGCCAGCAGCTTGGGGCTAGCGGGGGCCTCTAGCTCCTACAATGAGCAGTTCTTC,CASSLGLAGASSSYNEQFF
NA,TRBV7-2,NA,TRBJ2-7,TGTGCCAGCCGAGTCCGCCGGGGGTTGAGCTACGAGCAGTACTTC,CASRVRRGLSYEQYF
NA,TRBV21-1,NA,TRBJ2-7,TGTGCCAGCAGCGGACCTTGGGGGCAGTCTTCTCACTACGAGCAGTACTTC,CASSGPWGQSSHYEQYF
NA,TRBV7-2,NA,TRBJ2-5,TGTGCCAGCAGCTTAGACTGGTCTTACGGGGTGACGGGAGAGACCCAGTACTTC,CASSLDWSYGVTGETQYF
many,TRBV14,TRBD2,TRBJ2-5,TGTGCCAGCAGCCAACTAGCGGGAGTTGGAGAGACCCAGTACTTC,CASSQLAGVGETQYF
NA,TRBV2,TRBD1,TRBJ1-1,TGTGCCACTAGACAGGGGTCGCCTCTTAGAACTGAAGCTTTCTTT,CATRQGSPLRTEAFF
once,TRBV11-2,NA,TRBJ2-1,TGTGCCAGCAGCTTAGATCGTTACAATGAGCAGTTCTTC,CASSLDRYNEQFF
NA,TRBV5-1,NA,TRBJ2-1,TGCGCCAGCAGCTTGGCCGGTAATGAGCAGTTCTTC,CASSLAGNEQFF
NA,TRBV2,TRBD1,TRBJ2-7,TGTGCCAGCAGTCCCGACAGGGTTCTAGCCTACGAGCAGTACTTC,CASSPDRVLAYEQYF
NA,TRBV9,NA,TRBJ2-5,TGTGCCAGCAGCGTAGATGGAGCAGGACCCCAAGAGACCCAGTACTTC,CASSVDGAGPQETQYF
once,TRBV6-4,NA,TRBJ2-3,TGTGCCAGCAGTCTGGAGGCGGACCTTAGCACAGATACGCAGTATTTT,CASSLEADLSTDTQYF
NA,TRBV9,TRBD1,TRBJ2-4,TGTGCCAGCAGCGAACAGGGGGCGGGAAACATTCAGTACTTC,CASSEQGAGNIQYF
few,TRBV29-1,NA,TRBJ1-4,TGCAGCGTTGAAGTAGGAGGGGGTAATGAAAAACTGTTTTTT,CSVEVGGGNEKLFF
NA,TRBV5-1,TRBD2,TRBJ2-5,TGCGCCAGCAGCTTCGGGGGACTAGCGGGAGGAGTGGGAGAGACCCAGTACTTC,CASSFGGLAGGVGETQYF
NA,TRBV29-1,TRBD1,TRBJ2-5,TGCAGCGTTGAACGTCAGGGGGCCTTGAAGACCCAGTACTTC,CSVERQGALKTQYF
NA,TRBV2,NA,TRBJ1-5,TGTGCCAGCAGTGAAAGGCAGTATAGCAATCAGCCCCAGCATTTT,CASSERQYSNQPQHF
NA,TRBV29-1,TRBD2,TRBJ2-1,TGCAGCGTTTACGGGACTAGCGGGATCTACAATGAGCAGTTCTTC,CSVYGTSGIYNEQFF
NA,TRBV28,NA,TRBJ2-7,TGTGCCAGCATCGGGGTTCCCGGGACCTCCTACGAGCAGTACTTC,CASIGVPGTSYEQYF
NA,TRBV11-3,TRBD2,TRBJ2-3,TGTGCCAGCAGCTTAGGAGGACTAGCGGGGCCCACAGATACGCAGTATTTT,CASSLGGLAGPTDTQYF
NA,TRBV27,TRBD1,TRBJ2-3,TGTGCCAGCATGCTACAGGGGGCAGATACGCAGTATTTT,CASMLQGADTQYF
NA,TRBV5-1,NA,TRBJ2-4,TGCGCCAGCAGCTTGGGGTCAGCCAAAAACATTCAGTACTTC,CASSLGSAKNIQYF
NA,TRBV18,TRBD2,TRBJ2-7,TGTGCCAGCTCTCCGGGACTAGCGGGAGGGAAGCTCGGCGAGCAGTACTTC,CASSPGLAGGKLGEQYF
NA,TRBV10-3,NA,TRBJ2-7,TGTGCCATCAGAGAGGCTAGCCGGGTTCGCGAGCAGTACTTC,CAIREASRVREQYF
NA,TRBV5-3,NA,TRBJ1-4,TGTGCCAGAAGCTTTCTACGCGGAGGGCAGGGAGGGGAAAAACTGTTTTTT,CARSFLRGGQGGEKLFF
NA,TRBV5-1,NA,TRBJ2-3,TGCGCCAGCAGCCGGGACTCCACAGATACGCAGTATTTT,CASSRDSTDTQYF
NA,TRBV7-2,NA,TRBJ2-7,TGTGCCAGCAGCTATTGGAGCGTGCCCACCTACGAGCAGTACTTC,CASSYWSVPTYEQYF
NA,TRBV28,NA,TRBJ2-6,TGTGCCAGCAGTAAAGGAAGCACGGGGGCCAACGTCCTGACTTTC,CASSKGSTGANVLTF
NA,TRBV10-3,NA,TRBJ2-7,TGTGCCATCAGGGGTGAGGGGCAGTCCTACGAGCAGTACTTC,CAIRGEGQSYEQYF
few,TRBV28,TRBD1,TRBJ1-2,TGTGCCAGCGTTGGGACAGGAAAGTATGGCTACACCTTC,CASVGTGKYGYTF
NA,TRBV27,TRBD1,TRBJ2-7,TGTGCCAGCACTCCCGCAGGGGGCGAAGTCCACGAGCAGTACTTC,CASTPAGGEVHEQYF
NA,TRBV5-5,TRBD1,TRBJ2-7,TGTGCCAGCAGCTCCATGGGACAGGCGGTTTACGAGCAGTACTTC,CASSSMGQAVYEQYF